This TCR beta chain was captured by sequencing in a study of technical replicates of blood from a few donors. Using immunoSEQ multiplex PCR, the repertoire was profiled, and TCRdb retains in-frame clones only, with some absent. The data hold some 78,000 clones, with approximately 95% observed a single time. The CDR3 totals 14 residues. V was shortened by 3 bases and J by 0 bases, with 7 bases between the two germline ends. In germline, CDR1 is ENHRY, CDR2 SYGVKD. Sequenced sample: T cells isolated from PBMCs. The TCR comes from a human donor in good health. V gene TRBV10-3 combines with J gene TRBJ2-3; D is undetermined. The chain's CDR3 is CAISEPLSTDTQYF. In nucleotides, the CDR3 is TGTGCCATCAGTGAACCGCTAAGCACAGATACGCAGTATTTT.